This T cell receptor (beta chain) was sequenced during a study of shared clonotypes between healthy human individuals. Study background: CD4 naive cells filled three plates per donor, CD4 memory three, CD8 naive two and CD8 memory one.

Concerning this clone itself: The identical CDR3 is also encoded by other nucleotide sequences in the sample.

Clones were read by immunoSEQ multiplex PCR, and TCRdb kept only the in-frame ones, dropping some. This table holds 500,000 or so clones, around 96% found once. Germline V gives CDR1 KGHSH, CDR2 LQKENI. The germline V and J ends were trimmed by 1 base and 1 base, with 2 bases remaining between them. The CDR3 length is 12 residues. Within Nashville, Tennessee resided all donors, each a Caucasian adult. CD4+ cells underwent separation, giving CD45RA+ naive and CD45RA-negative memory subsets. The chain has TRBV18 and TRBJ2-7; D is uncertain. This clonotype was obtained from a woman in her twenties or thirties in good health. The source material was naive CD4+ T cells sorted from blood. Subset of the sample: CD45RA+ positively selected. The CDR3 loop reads CASSPQSYEQYF. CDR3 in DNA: TGTGCCAGCTCACCACAGTCCTACGAGCAGTACTTC.